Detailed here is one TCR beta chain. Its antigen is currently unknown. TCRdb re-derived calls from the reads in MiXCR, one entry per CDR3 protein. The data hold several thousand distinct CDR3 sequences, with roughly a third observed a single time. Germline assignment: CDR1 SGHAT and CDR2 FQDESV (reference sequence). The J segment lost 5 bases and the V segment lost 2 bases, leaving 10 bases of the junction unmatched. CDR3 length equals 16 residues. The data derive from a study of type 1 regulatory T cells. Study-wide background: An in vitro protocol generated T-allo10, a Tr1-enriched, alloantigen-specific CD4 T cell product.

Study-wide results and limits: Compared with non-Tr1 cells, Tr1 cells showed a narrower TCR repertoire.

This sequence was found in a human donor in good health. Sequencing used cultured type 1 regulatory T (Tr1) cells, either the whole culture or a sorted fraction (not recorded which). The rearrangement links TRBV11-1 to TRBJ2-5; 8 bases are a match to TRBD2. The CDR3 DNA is TGTGCCAGCAGCTTATCGGGACTAGTCTCTGTCGAGACCCAGTACTTC. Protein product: CASSLSGLVSVETQYF.